Listed below are T cell receptor beta chains from one sample, sequenced in a study of TIL therapy for anti-PD-1-resistant metastatic lung cancer. Method: immunoSEQ multiplex PCR; TCRdb's copy keeps in-frame clones and lacks some. The sample records 57,000 or so clones, around 86% being singletons. The sample here was blood, taken at baseline. The receptors shown here come from a person aged 25-80 years with non-small cell lung cancer. Both conserved end residues are part of each CDR3. Fields, in order: CDR3 protein, CDR3 DNA, D gene, J gene, V gene, clone size. A D gene is named only where the DNA matches it firmly. Only some rows state a clone size, as once, few, many or a class for expanded clones.

CASSLWGYEQYF | TGTGCCAGCAGTTTATGGGGCTACGAGCAGTACTTC | NA | TRBJ2-7 | TRBV5-8 | NA
CASYDRGAAYEQYF | TGTGCCAGCTATGACAGGGGGGCGGCCTACGAGCAGTACTTC | TRBD1 | TRBJ2-7 | TRBV6-5 | NA
CASSPSGFQETQYF | TGCGCCAGCAGCCCGAGCGGGTTCCAAGAGACCCAGTACTTC | NA | TRBJ2-5 | TRBV5-1 | NA
CASNPSNTGELFF | TGTGCCAGCAACCCATCGAACACCGGGGAGCTGTTTTTT | NA | TRBJ2-2 | TRBV6-5 | NA
CASSPREGEAFF | TGTGCCAGCTCACCTAGGGAGGGTGAAGCTTTCTTT | NA | TRBJ1-1 | TRBV18 | NA
CSVEDSFSGNTIYF | TGCAGCGTTGAAGACAGCTTCTCTGGAAACACCATATATTTT | NA | TRBJ1-3 | TRBV29-1 | NA
CATSEPADLTDTQYF | TGTGCCACCAGTGAGCCAGCGGACCTCACAGATACGCAGTATTTT | NA | TRBJ2-3 | TRBV24-1 | NA
CASGPDWGFYEQYF | TGTGCCAGCGGACCGGACTGGGGGTTTTACGAGCAGTACTTC | NA | TRBJ2-7 | TRBV6-5 | NA
CASSQERHGGDGYTF | TGCGCCAGCAGCCAAGAGAGGCACGGGGGCGATGGCTACACCTTC | NA | TRBJ1-2 | TRBV4-1 | NA
CASSPPGQGVYNEQFF | TGCGCCAGCAGCCCTCCGGGACAGGGGGTTTACAATGAGCAGTTCTTC | TRBD1 | TRBJ2-1 | TRBV5-1 | NA
CASSPRGLAGELFF | TGTGCCAGCAGTCCCCGGGGGCTGGCTGGGGAGCTGTTTTTT | NA | TRBJ2-2 | TRBV7-2 | few
CASSRDSNQPQHF | TGCGCCAGCAGTAGGGACAGCAATCAGCCCCAGCATTTT | NA | TRBJ1-5 | TRBV10-2 | NA
CASSAEGGTSTDTQYF | TGTGCCAGCAGCGCAGAGGGGGGGACTAGCACAGATACGCAGTATTTT | NA | TRBJ2-3 | TRBV9 | NA
CASSQLSGPEGGYTF | TGTGCCAGCAGCCAGCTCTCCGGGCCCGAAGGTGGCTACACCTTC | NA | TRBJ1-2 | TRBV16 | NA
CASSPARDQPQHF | TGTGCCAGCAGCCCCGCAAGAGATCAGCCCCAGCATTTT | NA | TRBJ1-5 | TRBV3-1/TRBV3-2 | NA
CASSLGRTGGYTF | TGTGCCAGCAGTTTGGGACGAACAGGAGGCTACACCTTC | NA | TRBJ1-2 | TRBV12-3/TRBV12-4 | NA
CASSPQGGQAFF | TGTGCCAGCAGCCCTCAAGGAGGACAAGCTTTCTTT | NA | TRBJ1-1 | TRBV9 | once
CASSELGQGLSDTQYF | TGTGCCAGCAGTGAGCTTGGACAGGGGCTCTCAGATACGCAGTATTTT | TRBD1 | TRBJ2-3 | TRBV2 | NA
CASSVLAGTPDTQYF | TGTGCCAGCAGCGTTCTAGCGGGAACACCAGATACGCAGTATTTT | TRBD2 | TRBJ2-3 | TRBV7-2 | once
CASRIQGDTQYF | TGTGCCAGCAGGATACAGGGGGATACGCAGTATTTT | TRBD1 | TRBJ2-3 | TRBV2 | NA
CSVGEGGPEAFF | TGCAGCGTTGGAGAAGGAGGGCCTGAAGCTTTCTTT | NA | TRBJ1-1 | TRBV29-1 | NA
CASSSEQGLSSYNEQFF | TGTGCCAGCAGCTCCGAACAGGGACTAAGCTCCTACAATGAGCAGTTCTTC | NA | TRBJ2-1 | TRBV7-6 | NA
CASSQVFADRGPTNEKLFF | TGTGCCAGCAGCCAAGTTTTTGCGGACAGGGGTCCAACTAATGAAAAACTGTTTTTT | TRBD1 | TRBJ1-4 | TRBV3-1/TRBV3-2 | NA
CASSSGPSSYNEQFF | TGTGCCAGCAGCTCGGGACCAAGCTCCTACAATGAGCAGTTCTTC | NA | TRBJ2-1 | TRBV5-5 | NA
CASSFVGGPYNEQFF | TGTGCCAGCAGTTTTGTAGGGGGCCCCTACAATGAGCAGTTCTTC | TRBD1 | TRBJ2-1 | TRBV27 | NA
CASSEPGQGVEQFF | TGCGCCAGCAGTGAGCCGGGACAGGGCGTTGAGCAGTTCTTC | TRBD1 | TRBJ2-1 | TRBV10-1 | NA
CASSQVFSGFMNTEAFF | TGTGCCAGCAGCCAAGTTTTTTCGGGGTTCATGAACACTGAAGCTTTCTTT | NA | TRBJ1-1 | TRBV3-1/TRBV3-2 | NA
CASKTSGATTGELFF | TGCGCCAGCAAGACTAGCGGGGCGACCACCGGGGAGCTGTTTTTT | TRBD2 | TRBJ2-2 | TRBV5-1 | NA
CASSYSTEGNTIYF | TGTGCCAGCAGTTACTCGACAGAAGGAAACACCATATATTTT | NA | TRBJ1-3 | TRBV6-5 | NA
CASSYSLSSETQYF | TGTGCCAGCAGTTACTCGCTTTCGTCAGAGACCCAGTACTTC | NA | TRBJ2-5 | TRBV6-5 | NA
CASSDWPGNEKLFF | TGTGCCAGCAGCGACTGGCCGGGGAATGAAAAACTGTTTTTT | NA | TRBJ1-4 | TRBV11-2 | NA
CASRVVGLGTEAFF | TGTGCCAGCAGGGTTGTTGGGTTGGGCACTGAAGCTTTCTTT | NA | TRBJ1-1 | TRBV28 | NA
CAISESGVQGAGQPQHF | TGTGCCATCAGTGAGTCGGGGGTACAGGGGGCTGGTCAGCCCCAGCATTTT | TRBD1 | TRBJ1-5 | TRBV10-3 | NA
CASGLTPSGTPSSADTQYF | TGTGCTAGTGGTTTGACGCCTAGCGGTACCCCCTCGTCCGCAGATACGCAGTATTTT | TRBD2 | TRBJ2-3 | TRBV12-5 | NA
CASSLAERSYNEQFF | TGCGCCAGCAGCTTGGCCGAGAGGTCCTACAATGAGCAGTTCTTC | NA | TRBJ2-1 | TRBV5-1 | once
CASSMPRSEAFF | TGTGCCAGTAGTATGCCGCGGTCTGAAGCTTTCTTT | NA | TRBJ1-1 | TRBV19 | NA
CASSLEASNEQFF | TGTGCCAGCAGCTTAGAGGCGAGTAATGAGCAGTTCTTC | NA | TRBJ2-1 | TRBV11-2 | NA
CAISEQGFTDTQYF | TGTGCCATCAGTGAGCAGGGTTTCACAGATACGCAGTATTTT | NA | TRBJ2-3 | TRBV10-3 | NA
CASSQVAGNSNQPQHF | TGCGCCAGCAGCCAAGTGGCAGGGAATAGCAATCAGCCCCAGCATTTT | NA | TRBJ1-5 | TRBV4-1 | few